This TCR beta chain was recovered during a study of cytomegalovirus exposure and HLA in healthy donors. Study information: Assignment to the Caucasian-associated ancestry cluster applied to more than 75% of the 300 to 500 genotyped donors.

Trimming at V came to 4 bases and at J to 8 bases, leaving 8 bases not matched to a gene. The CDR3 is made up of 15 amino acids. In germline, CDR1 is MNHEY, CDR2 SVGAGI. Use of 60 Vbeta and 13 Jbeta primers characterized the PCR. Assay used: immunoSEQ multiplex PCR; TCRdb lists only in-frame clones, some missing. The data contain around 130,000 clones, around three fifths of them singletons. Details on this clone: Its antigen is as yet unknown.

The study, taken as a whole, reports: Earlier results showed most TCR beta V segments being productive about 87% or about 30% of the time. Some V segments, TRBV6-2 and TRBV6-3 among them, were indistinguishable and were therefore excluded.

Donors had nominal health at sampling but likely had unrecorded immune exposures. The source of this sequence is a woman between 40 and 50 years old in good health and CMV-seropositive. The chain joins TRBV6-5 to TRBJ2-1, with 10 bases lining up with TRBD2. Input material: PBMCs. Here the CDR3 reads CASSLAGGWWDEQFF. The CDR3 bases are TGTGCCAGCAGTTTAGCGGGAGGATGGTGGGATGAGCAGTTCTTC.